These 27 T cell receptor beta chains were all obtained from the same sample, sequenced in a study of neoadjuvant anti-PD-1 for oral cavity cancer. Time point described: after neoadjuvant nivolumab, at surgical resection. The assay was immunoSEQ multiplex PCR, and TCRdb's table has in-frame clones only and misses some. The sample carries some 14,000 clones, around 70% recorded once. The material sequenced was PBMCs, taken after nivolumab (anti-PD-1) treatment. The receptors originated from a person between 35 and 79 years old with oral cavity squamous cell carcinoma.

This clone was recorded once. The chain couples TRBV2 to TRBJ1-5; D call uncertain. Trimming removed 3 bases at V and 7 bases at J, with 4 bases between. The CDR3 sequence is 11 residues long. From germline, CDR1 is SNHLY and CDR2 FYNNEI. CDR3 region: CASSDGQPQHF. The CDR3 DNA sequence: TGTGCCAGCAGTGACGGGCAGCCCCAGCATTTT.

The J gene is TRBJ2-1, the V gene TRBV5-1, with 10 bases lining up with TRBD1. This CDR3 is built from 14 residues. Looked up from germline, CDR1 is SGHRS and CDR2 is YFSETQ. The junction had 6 bases not matched to a gene; V was cut back by 4 bases and J by 8 bases. The chain's CDR3 is CASSLGTGVDEQFF. In DNA, the CDR3 is TGCGCCAGCAGCCTGGGGACAGGGGTGGATGAGCAGTTCTTC.

This rearrangement joins TRBV10-1 to TRBJ2-1, with 10 bases matching TRBD2. CDR1 WNHNN and CDR2 SYGVQD come from the germline V gene (reference sequence). V was clipped by 4 bases and J by 5 bases; unmatched bases: 2. The length of the CDR3 is 14 residues. CDR3 nucleotides: TGCGCCAGCAGTGGGACTAGCGGTAACAATGAGCAGTTCTTC. Amino acid sequence: CASSGTSGNNEQFF.

V gene TRBV11-2 combines with J gene TRBJ2-7; 12 positions agree with TRBD2. The germline CDR1 and CDR2 sequences are SGHAT and FQNNGV. The CDR3 extends over 15 amino acids. J gave up 3 bases and V 1 base, and 1 base lay outside the gene matches. The CDR3 spells CASSLVTSGSYEQYF. Written as DNA, the CDR3 is TGTGCCAGCAGCTTAGTGACTAGCGGGAGCTACGAGCAGTACTTC.

The V call is TRBV11-2, the J call TRBJ1-3, with 7 bases that match TRBD1. The J segment lost 2 bases and the V segment lost 5 bases, leaving 6 bases of the junction unmatched. Germline CDR1 is SGHAT and CDR2 is FQNNGV. The CDR3 sequence is 15 residues long. CDR3 protein: CASSRTGDAGNTIYF. CDR3 DNA: TGTGCCAGCAGCCGAACAGGGGATGCTGGAAACACCATATATTTT. Full variable domain (missing parts from reference TRBV11-2 and TRBJ1-3): EAGVAQSPRYKIIEKRQSVAFWCNPISGHATLYWYQQILGQGPKLLIQFQNNGVVDDSQLPKDRFSAERLKGVDSTLKIQPAKLEDSAVYLCASSRTGDAGNTIYFGEGSWLTVV.

J is TRBJ1-2 and V is TRBV28; 7 bases agree with TRBD1. CDR1 is MDHEN, CDR2 SYDVKM, per germline. The CDR3 consists of 15 residues. The V and J ends lost 4 bases and 3 bases, in that order; junction bases with no gene match: 8. Here the CDR3 DNA reads TGTGCCAGCAGTTGGACAGGACCATCTTACTATGGCTACACCTTC. This gives the protein CASSWTGPSYYGYTF.

The chain uses TRBV10-3 and TRBJ2-2, with 11 bases fitting TRBD1. This CDR3 contains 14 residues. Germline CDR1 and CDR2: ENHRY and SYGVKD. The ends lost 4 bases at V and 6 bases at J; junction bases unmatched: 1. CDR3 protein: CAISGTGGSGELFF. CDR3 bases: TGTGCCATCAGTGGGACAGGGGGCTCCGGGGAGCTGTTTTTT.

This rearrangement joins TRBV10-1 to TRBJ2-7; D is unresolved. The V gene's germline CDR1 is WNHNN and CDR2 SYGVQD (reference sequence). V lost 4 bases and J lost 1, with 8 bases in between. CDR3 length: 13 amino acids. The CDR3 region has the DNA TGCGCCAGCAGTGGACCCCCGTCCTACGAGCAGTACTTC. This sequence encodes CASSGPPSYEQYF.

The chain employs TRBV2 and TRBJ2-5; 9 bases are a match to TRBD1. Germline lookup yields CDR1 SNHLY and CDR2 FYNNEI. Trimming cost V 8 bases and J 4 bases; bases outside gene matches: 17. This CDR3 contains 17 residues. CDR3 bases: TGTGCCAGCTCCAGGGTCCGGGACAGGGTGGAGAGAGAGACCCAGTACTTC. Encoded protein: CASSRVRDRVERETQYF.

The chain combines TRBV19 with TRBJ2-7; TRBD1 aligns across 7 bases. This CDR3 spans 14 amino acids. CDR1 and CDR2 (germline): LNHDA, SQIVND (reference sequence). V trimming: 7 bases; J trimming: 2 bases; junction bases outside the gene matches: 8. For the CDR3, the DNA is TGTGCCAGTACCCCTGGGCAGGGGGCCTACGAGCAGTACTTC. Protein product: CASTPGQGAYEQYF.

This chain connects TRBV6-6 to TRBJ1-2, with D unresolved. The CDR3 consists of 13 residues. Germline lookup yields CDR1 MNHNY and CDR2 SVGAGI (reference sequence). Trimming removed 5 bases at V and 4 bases at J, with 11 bases between. CDR3 coding DNA: TGTGCCAGCAGTCCTGACAAGGGCTATGGCTACACCTTC. It specifies CASSPDKGYGYTF.

The chain employs TRBV28 and TRBJ2-3; 9 nucleotides agree with TRBD1. V shed 6 bases, J shed 9 bases, and the junction held 10 bases outside the gene matches. The length of the CDR3 is 14 residues. Germline loops: CDR1 MDHEN, CDR2 SYDVKM. CDR3 in amino acids: CASRIPGQGYTQYF. The CDR3 DNA reads TGTGCCAGCAGGATCCCGGGACAGGGATACACGCAGTATTTT.

This clone was seen a few times. This chain links TRBV5-1 with TRBJ2-7; possible D gene TRBD2, 5 bases. Germline V gives CDR1 SGHRS, CDR2 YFSETQ. The V gene lost 0 bases and the J gene lost 5 bases, with 6 bases spanning the gap. The CDR3 length is 12 residues. CDR3: CASSLAGDEQYF. CDR3 nucleotides: TGCGCCAGCAGCTTGGCCGGGGACGAGCAGTACTTC.

This chain links TRBV4-1 with TRBJ2-3; a weak D match, TRBD2 (5 bases). CDR1 and CDR2 from the germline V gene are MGHRA and YSYEKL. This CDR3 has 15 residues. Trimming took off 1 base at V and 0 bases at J, with 8 bases between the two ends. CDR3: CASSQVERSTDTQYF. In DNA form, the CDR3 reads TGCGCCAGCAGCCAAGTAGAGCGGAGCACAGATACGCAGTATTTT.

A few counts support this clone. The gene calls are TRBV7-6 and TRBJ2-7; D is unresolved. This CDR3 contains 10 residues. Germline CDR1 SGHVS, CDR2 FNYEAQ. The V gene lost 9 bases and the J gene lost 7 bases, with 10 bases spanning the gap. CDR3 loop: CASRPSEQYF. The CDR3 bases are TGTGCCAGTAGGCCCTCGGAGCAGTACTTC.

This clone was detected once. For the CDR3, the DNA is TGTGCCAGCAGCCCCCGTACGGGTAGCGGGAGCTCCTACGAGCAGTACTTC. Its translation is CASSPRTGSGSSYEQYF. V gene TRBV5-8 combines with J gene TRBJ2-7; 9 bases map to TRBD2. Germline V gene sequence: CDR1 SGHTS, CDR2 YDEGEE. The CDR3 sequence is 17 residues long. V lost 4 bases, J lost 0 bases, and 11 bases stayed unmatched.

The chain recombines TRBV25-1 with TRBJ2-1; 8 nucleotides line up with TRBD2. With V trimmed by 5 bases and J by 6 bases, 12 bases remained unmatched. The CDR3 length is 16 residues. Germline CDR1 is MGHDK and CDR2 is SYGVNS. CDR3 coding DNA: TGTGCCAGCAGTTCCCGCCTCAGCGGGGGACCCAATGAGCAGTTCTTC. The encoded protein is CASSSRLSGGPNEQFF. Full variable domain (rest looked up from reference TRBV25-1 and TRBJ2-1): EADIYQTPRYLVIGTGKKITLECSQTMGHDKMYWYQQDPGMELHLIHYSYGVNSTEKGDLSSESTVSRIRTEHFPLTLESARPSHTSQYLCASSSRLSGGPNEQFFGPGTRLTVL.

The chain couples TRBV5-4 to TRBJ1-2, with D unresolved. The CDR3 has 14 amino acids. Germline CDR1 and CDR2: SGHNT and YYREEE (reference sequence). The germline V and J ends were trimmed by 2 bases and 3 bases, with 11 bases remaining between them. The CDR3 bases are TGTGCCAGCAGCTTATTGGGGTCGGACTATGGCTACACCTTC. It yields the protein CASSLLGSDYGYTF.

This sequence joins TRBV29-1 and TRBJ1-1; D perhaps matches TRBD1 (5 bases). This CDR3 is 15 amino acids long. Trimming stripped 6 bases from V and 4 bases from J, with 21 bases between. CDR1 and CDR2 (germline): SQVTM, ANQGSEA. The CDR3 reads CSVVGTALSGTEAFF. For the CDR3, the DNA is TGCAGCGTCGTCGGGACGGCTCTTAGCGGCACTGAAGCTTTCTTT.

This chain links TRBV6-1 with TRBJ2-5, with 7 positions matching TRBD1. This CDR3 region has 14 residues. The V gene end was trimmed by 6 bases and the J gene end by 2 bases; junction bases not matched to a gene: 6. CDR1 and CDR2 (germline): MNHNS, SASEGT. CDR3 in amino acids: CASSQGQIQETQYF. The CDR3 DNA sequence: TGTGCCAGCAGCCAGGGACAGATACAAGAGACCCAGTACTTC.

J is TRBJ2-5 and V is TRBV4-1, with 10 bases matching TRBD2. The CDR3 has 18 amino acids. Germline trimming cut 0 bases from V and 7 bases from J; bases unmatched to any gene: 14. The germline gives CDR1 MGHRA, CDR2 YSYEKL. The CDR3 DNA is TGCGCCAGCAGCCAAGATCGAGGTAGCGGGAGGCTCTCAGGGACCCAGTACTTC. It is translated as CASSQDRGSGRLSGTQYF.

The rearrangement uses TRBV27 and TRBJ1-4, with D unresolved. The V end was cut by 4 bases, the J end by 4 bases, with 16 bases between. CDR1 is MNHEY and CDR2 is SMNVEV in the germline V gene (reference sequence). The CDR3 covers 16 residues. CDR3 nucleotides: TGTGCCAGCAGTTCGATGTGGAAAGATCTTAATGAAAAACTGTTTTTT. Protein product: CASSSMWKDLNEKLFF.

The rearrangement links TRBV5-6 to TRBJ2-5; D ambiguous. Germline V gene lookup returns CDR1 SGHDT and CDR2 YYEEEE. The V gene lost 0 bases and the J gene lost 2 bases, with 2 bases spanning the gap. The CDR3 totals 12 residues. The CDR3 DNA reads as TGTGCCAGCAGCTTGGGGCAAGAGACCCAGTACTTC. Its protein is CASSLGQETQYF.

This sequence joins TRBV2 and TRBJ2-3; 7 bases match TRBD2. The CDR3 extends over 16 amino acids. The germline V gene encodes CDR1 SNHLY and CDR2 FYNNEI. After removal of 2 bases from V and 0 bases from J, the junction contained 5 bases not matched to a gene. CDR3 residues: CASSELAGVSTDTQYF. The CDR3 bases are TGTGCCAGCAGTGAACTGGCGGGAGTGAGCACAGATACGCAGTATTTT.

V is TRBV10-2 and J is TRBJ2-3; 12 bases line up with TRBD2. The CDR3 extends over 14 amino acids. The V and J ends lost 7 bases and 5 bases, in that order; junction bases with no gene match: 4. Germline CDR1 is WSHSY and CDR2 is SAAADI. The CDR3 sequence: CASTPTSGRDTQYF. The DNA for the CDR3 is TGCGCCAGCACCCCGACTAGCGGGAGAGATACGCAGTATTTT.

The chain has TRBV6-5 and TRBJ1-4; D unclear. This CDR3 comprises 14 residues. Germline values: CDR1 MNHEY, CDR2 SVGAGI. V dropped 0 bases and J dropped 11 bases, with 13 bases sitting between them. CDR3 loop: CASSYSRTVRKLFF. The CDR3 DNA is TGTGCCAGCAGTTACTCGAGAACTGTGAGGAAACTGTTTTTT.

The chain combines TRBV5-6 with TRBJ2-5, with 9 nucleotides matching TRBD1. Germline V gene lookup returns CDR1 SGHDT and CDR2 YYEEEE. The CDR3 length is 16 residues. J lost 2 bases, V lost 0 bases, and 5 bases had no gene match. CDR3 nucleotide sequence: TGTGCCAGCAGCTTGGGGGGACAGGGAAAGCAAGAGACCCAGTACTTC. Protein product: CASSLGGQGKQETQYF. The full variable domain, rest sourced from reference TRBV5-6 and TRBJ2-5, is DAGVTQSPTHLIKTRGQQVTLRCSPKSGHDTVSWYQQALGQGPQFIFQYYEEEERQRGNFPDRFSGHQFPNYSSELNVNALLLGDSALYLCASSLGGQGKQETQYFGPGTRLLVL.